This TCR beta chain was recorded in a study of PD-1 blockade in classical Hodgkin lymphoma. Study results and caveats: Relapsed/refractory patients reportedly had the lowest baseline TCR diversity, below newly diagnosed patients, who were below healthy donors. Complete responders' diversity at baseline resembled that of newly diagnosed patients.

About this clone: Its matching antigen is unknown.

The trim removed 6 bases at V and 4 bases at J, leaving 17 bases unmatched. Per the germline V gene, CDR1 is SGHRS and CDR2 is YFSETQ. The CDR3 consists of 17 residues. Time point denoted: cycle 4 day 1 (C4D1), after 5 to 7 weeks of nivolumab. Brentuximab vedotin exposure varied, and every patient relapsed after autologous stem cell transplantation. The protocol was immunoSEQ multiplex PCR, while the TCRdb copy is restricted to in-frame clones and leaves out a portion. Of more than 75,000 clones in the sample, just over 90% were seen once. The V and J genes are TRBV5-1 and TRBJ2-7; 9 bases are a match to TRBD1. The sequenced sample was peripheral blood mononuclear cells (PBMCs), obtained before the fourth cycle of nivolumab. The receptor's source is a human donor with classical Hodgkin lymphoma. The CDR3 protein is CASTARGNRGREYEQYF. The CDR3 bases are TGCGCCAGCACCGCAAGGGGTAACAGGGGGCGCGAATACGAGCAGTACTTC.